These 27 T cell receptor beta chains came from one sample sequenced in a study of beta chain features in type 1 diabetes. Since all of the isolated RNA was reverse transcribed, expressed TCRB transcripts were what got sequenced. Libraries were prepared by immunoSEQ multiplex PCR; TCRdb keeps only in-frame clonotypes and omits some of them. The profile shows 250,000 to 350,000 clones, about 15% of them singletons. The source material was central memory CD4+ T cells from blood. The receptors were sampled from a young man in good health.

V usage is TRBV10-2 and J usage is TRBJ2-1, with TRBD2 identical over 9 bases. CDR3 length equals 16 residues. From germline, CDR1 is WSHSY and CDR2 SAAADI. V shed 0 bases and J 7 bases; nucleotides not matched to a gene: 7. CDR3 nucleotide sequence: TGCGCCAGCAGTGAGTCGGTAGTAGCGGGGGATAATGAGCAGTTCTTC. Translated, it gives CASSESVVAGDNEQFF.

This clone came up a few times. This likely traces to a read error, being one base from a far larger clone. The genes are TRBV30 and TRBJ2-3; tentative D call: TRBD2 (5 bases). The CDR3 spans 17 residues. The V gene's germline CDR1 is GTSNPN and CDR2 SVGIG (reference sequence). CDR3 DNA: TGTTCCTGGAGTTTGGCCGGGCTAGCCTTTAGCACAGATACGCAGTATTTT. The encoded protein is CSWSLAGLAFSTDTQYF.

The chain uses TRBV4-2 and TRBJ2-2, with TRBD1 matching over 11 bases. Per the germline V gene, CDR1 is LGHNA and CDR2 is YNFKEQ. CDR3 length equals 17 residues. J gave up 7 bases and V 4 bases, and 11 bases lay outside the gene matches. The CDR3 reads CASSLEGQGAWGGELFF. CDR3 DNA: TGTGCCAGCAGCCTAGAAGGACAGGGGGCTTGGGGCGGGGAGCTGTTTTTT.

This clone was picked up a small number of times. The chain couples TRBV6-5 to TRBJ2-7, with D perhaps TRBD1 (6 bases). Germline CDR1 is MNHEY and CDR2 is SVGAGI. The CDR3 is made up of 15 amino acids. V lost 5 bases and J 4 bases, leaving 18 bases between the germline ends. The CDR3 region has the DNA TGTGCCAGCAGTCCCAGGGGATGGGGGAATTACGAGCAGTACGTC. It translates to CASSPRGWGNYEQYV.

CDR3 nucleotide sequence: TGTGCCAGCAGGGGGACTAGCTACAATGAGCAGTTCTTC. Encoded protein: CASRGTSYNEQFF. The chain joins TRBV6-1 to TRBJ2-1; 8 positions match TRBD2. After removal of 6 bases from V and 3 bases from J, the junction contained 1 base not matched to a gene. Germline V gene lookup returns CDR1 MNHNS and CDR2 SASEGT. This CDR3 is 13 amino acids long.

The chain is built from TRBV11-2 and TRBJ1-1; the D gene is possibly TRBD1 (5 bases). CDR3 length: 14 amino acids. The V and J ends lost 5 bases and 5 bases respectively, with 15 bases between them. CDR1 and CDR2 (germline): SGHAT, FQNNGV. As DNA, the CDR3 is TGTGCCAGCAGCGCTGGGACCGTGGGGACTGAAGCTTTCTTT. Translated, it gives CASSAGTVGTEAFF.

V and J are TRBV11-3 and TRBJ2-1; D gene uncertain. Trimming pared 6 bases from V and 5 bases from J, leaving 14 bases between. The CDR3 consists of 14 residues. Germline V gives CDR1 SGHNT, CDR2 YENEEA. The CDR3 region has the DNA TGTGCCAGCAGGTCGCTCTCCGGAAACAATGAGCAGTTCTTC. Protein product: CASRSLSGNNEQFF.

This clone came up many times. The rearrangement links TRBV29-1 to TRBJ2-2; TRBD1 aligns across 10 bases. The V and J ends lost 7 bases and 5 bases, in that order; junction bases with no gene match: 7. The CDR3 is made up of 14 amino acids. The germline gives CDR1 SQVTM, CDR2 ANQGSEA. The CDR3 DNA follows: TGCAGCGCCGGACAGGGGGAGAAAACCGGGGAGCTGTTTTTT. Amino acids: CSAGQGEKTGELFF.

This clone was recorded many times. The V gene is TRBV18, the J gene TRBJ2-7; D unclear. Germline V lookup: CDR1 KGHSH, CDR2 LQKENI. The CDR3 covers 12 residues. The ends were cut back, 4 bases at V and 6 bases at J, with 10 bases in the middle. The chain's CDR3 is CASSQRAGEQYV. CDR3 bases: TGTGCCAGCTCACAAAGGGCCGGCGAGCAGTACGTC.

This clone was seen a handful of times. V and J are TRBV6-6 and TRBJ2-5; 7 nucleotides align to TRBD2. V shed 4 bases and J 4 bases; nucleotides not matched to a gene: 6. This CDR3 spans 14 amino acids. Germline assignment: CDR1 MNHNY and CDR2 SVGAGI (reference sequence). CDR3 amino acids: CASSLTGGVETQYF. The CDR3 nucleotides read TGTGCCAGCAGTTTAACGGGGGGAGTAGAGACCCAGTACTTC.

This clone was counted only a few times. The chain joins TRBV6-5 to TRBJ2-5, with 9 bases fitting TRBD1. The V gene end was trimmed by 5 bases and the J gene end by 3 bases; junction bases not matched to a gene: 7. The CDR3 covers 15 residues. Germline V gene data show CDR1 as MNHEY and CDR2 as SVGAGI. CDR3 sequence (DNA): TGTGCCAGCAGTCCCGGGACAGGGTTTGAAGAGACCCAGTACTTC. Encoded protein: CASSPGTGFEETQYF.

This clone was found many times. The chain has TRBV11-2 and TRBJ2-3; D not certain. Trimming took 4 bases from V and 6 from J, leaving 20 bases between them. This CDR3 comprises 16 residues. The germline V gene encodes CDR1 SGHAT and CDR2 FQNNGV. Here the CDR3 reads CASSSSDVTPSDTQYF. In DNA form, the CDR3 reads TGTGCCAGCAGCTCGTCGGACGTGACGCCCAGCGATACGCAGTATTTT. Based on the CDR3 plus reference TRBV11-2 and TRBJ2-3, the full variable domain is EAGVAQSPRYKIIEKRQSVAFWCNPISGHATLYWYQQILGQGPKLLIQFQNNGVVDDSQLPKDRFSAERLKGVDSTLKIQPAKLEDSAVYLCASSSSDVTPSDTQYFGPGTRLTVL.

The CDR3 DNA is TGTGCAAGTCGCTCACAGTCGGGACAGAACTTC. Translation: CASRSQSGQNF. The chain employs TRBV12-2 and TRBJ2-7; the listed D gene, TRBD1, was not tested against the DNA. TRBV12-2 is an annotated pseudogene. This CDR3 is built from 11 residues.

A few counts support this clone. CDR3: CASSSGWDGAASYF. As DNA, the CDR3 is TGTGCCAGCAGCTCCGGATGGGACGGAGCCGCTTCGTACTTC. The rearrangement links TRBV5-6 to TRBJ2-7; either TRBD1 or TRBD2 may supply D (5 bases each). Germline assignment: CDR1 SGHDT and CDR2 YYEEEE. CDR3 length equals 14 residues. V lost 3 bases and J lost 12, with 22 bases in between.

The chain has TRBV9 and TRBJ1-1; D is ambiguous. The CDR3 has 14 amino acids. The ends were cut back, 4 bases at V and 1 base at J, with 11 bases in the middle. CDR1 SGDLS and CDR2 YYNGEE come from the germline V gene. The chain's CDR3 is CASSRSGQNTEAFF. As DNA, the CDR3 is TGTGCCAGCAGCCGCAGCGGGCAGAACACTGAAGCTTTCTTT. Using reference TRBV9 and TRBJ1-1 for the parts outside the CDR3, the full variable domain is DSGVTQTPKHLITATGQRVTLRCSPRSGDLSVYWYQQSLDQGLQFLIQYYNGEERAKGNILERFSAQQFPDLHSELNLSSLELGDSALYFCASSRSGQNTEAFFGQGTRLTVV.

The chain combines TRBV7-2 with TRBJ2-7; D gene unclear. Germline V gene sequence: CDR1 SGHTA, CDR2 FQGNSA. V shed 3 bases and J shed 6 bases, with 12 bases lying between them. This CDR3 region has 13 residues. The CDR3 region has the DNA TGTGCCAGCAGCTTGGATACGGACGGCGAGCAGTACGTC. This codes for CASSLDTDGEQYV.

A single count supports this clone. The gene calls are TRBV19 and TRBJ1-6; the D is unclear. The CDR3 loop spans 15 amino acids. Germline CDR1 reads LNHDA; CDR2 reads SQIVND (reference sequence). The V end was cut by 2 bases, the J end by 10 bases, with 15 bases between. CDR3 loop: CASSIRTLRGSPLHF. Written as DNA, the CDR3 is TGTGCCAGTAGTATAAGGACGTTAAGAGGGTCACCCCTCCACTTT.

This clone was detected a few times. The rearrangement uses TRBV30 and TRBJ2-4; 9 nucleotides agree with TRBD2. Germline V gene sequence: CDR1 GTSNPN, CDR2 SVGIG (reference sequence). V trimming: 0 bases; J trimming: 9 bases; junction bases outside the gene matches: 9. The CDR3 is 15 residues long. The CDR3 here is CAWSVISGSTSIQYF. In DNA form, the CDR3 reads TGTGCCTGGAGTGTAATTAGCGGGAGTACAAGCATTCAGTACTTC.

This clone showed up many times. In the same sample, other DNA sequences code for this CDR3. The CDR3 sequence is CASSRPQETQYF. Written as DNA, the CDR3 is TGCGCCAGCAGCCGTCCCCAAGAGACCCAGTACTTC. The chain combines TRBV4-1 with TRBJ2-5; D is unresolved. Germline V gene sequence: CDR1 MGHRA, CDR2 YSYEKL. This CDR3 comprises 12 residues. Trimming cost V 4 bases and J 1 base, with 4 bases left between them.

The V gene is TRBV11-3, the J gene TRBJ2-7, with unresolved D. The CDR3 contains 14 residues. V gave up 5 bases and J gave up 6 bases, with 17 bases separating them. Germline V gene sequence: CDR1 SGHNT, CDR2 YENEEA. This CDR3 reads CASSPMSGVGEQYV. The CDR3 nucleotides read TGTGCCAGCAGCCCTATGTCTGGAGTGGGCGAGCAGTACGTC.

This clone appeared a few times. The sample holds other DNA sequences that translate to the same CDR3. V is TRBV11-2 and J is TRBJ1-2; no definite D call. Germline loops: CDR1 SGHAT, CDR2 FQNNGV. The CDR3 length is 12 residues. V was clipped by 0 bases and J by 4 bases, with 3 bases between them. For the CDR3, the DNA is TGTGCCAGCAGCTTAGATTCCTATGGCTACACCTTC. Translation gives CASSLDSYGYTF.

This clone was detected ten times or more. The CDR3 sequence is CASSQGAGAVGEKLFF. For the CDR3, the DNA is TGCGCCAGCAGCCAAGGCGCGGGGGCGGTTGGGGAAAAACTGTTTTTT. The rearrangement uses TRBV4-3 and TRBJ1-4, with D possibly being TRBD1 (6 bases). The CDR3 sequence is 16 residues long. V was shortened by 1 base and J by 8 bases, with 17 bases between the two germline ends. Germline V gene sequence: CDR1 LGHNA, CDR2 YSLEER.

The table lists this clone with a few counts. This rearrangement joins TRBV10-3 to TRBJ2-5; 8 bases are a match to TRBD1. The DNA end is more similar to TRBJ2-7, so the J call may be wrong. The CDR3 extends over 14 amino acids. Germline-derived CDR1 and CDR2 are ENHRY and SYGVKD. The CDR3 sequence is CAIRGQGSSYEQYF. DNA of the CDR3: TGTGCCATCAGAGGACAGGGCAGCTCCTACGAGCAGTACTTC.

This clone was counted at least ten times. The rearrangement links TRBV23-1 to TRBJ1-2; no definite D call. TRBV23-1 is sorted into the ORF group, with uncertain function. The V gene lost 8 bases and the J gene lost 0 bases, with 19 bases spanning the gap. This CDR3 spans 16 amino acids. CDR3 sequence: CASEIGPIAANYGYTF. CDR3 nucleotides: TGCGCCAGCGAAATCGGACCCATAGCTGCTAACTATGGCTACACCTTC.

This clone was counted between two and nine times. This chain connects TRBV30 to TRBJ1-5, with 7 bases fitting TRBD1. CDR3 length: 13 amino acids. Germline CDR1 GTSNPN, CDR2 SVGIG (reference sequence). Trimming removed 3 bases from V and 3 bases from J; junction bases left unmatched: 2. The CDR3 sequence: CAWRGQLNQPQHF. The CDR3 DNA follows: TGTGCCTGGAGGGGACAGCTCAATCAGCCCCAGCATTTT.

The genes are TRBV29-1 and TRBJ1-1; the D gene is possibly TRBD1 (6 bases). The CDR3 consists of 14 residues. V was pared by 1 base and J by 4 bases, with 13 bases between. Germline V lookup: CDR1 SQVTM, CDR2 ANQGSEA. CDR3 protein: CSVEARGAVTEAFF. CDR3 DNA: TGCAGCGTTGAAGCCAGGGGAGCGGTCACTGAAGCTTTCTTT.

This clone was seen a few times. The chain's CDR3 is CASSQRDSRLNEKLFF. As DNA, the CDR3 is TGTGCCAGCAGCCAAAGGGACAGTCGACTTAATGAAAAACTGTTTTTT. V and J are TRBV7-8 and TRBJ1-4, with 7 bases identical to TRBD1. The CDR3 runs to 16 residues. Germline V gives CDR1 SGHVS, CDR2 FQNEAQ. The junction had 10 bases not matched to a gene; V was cut back by 5 bases and J by 4 bases.